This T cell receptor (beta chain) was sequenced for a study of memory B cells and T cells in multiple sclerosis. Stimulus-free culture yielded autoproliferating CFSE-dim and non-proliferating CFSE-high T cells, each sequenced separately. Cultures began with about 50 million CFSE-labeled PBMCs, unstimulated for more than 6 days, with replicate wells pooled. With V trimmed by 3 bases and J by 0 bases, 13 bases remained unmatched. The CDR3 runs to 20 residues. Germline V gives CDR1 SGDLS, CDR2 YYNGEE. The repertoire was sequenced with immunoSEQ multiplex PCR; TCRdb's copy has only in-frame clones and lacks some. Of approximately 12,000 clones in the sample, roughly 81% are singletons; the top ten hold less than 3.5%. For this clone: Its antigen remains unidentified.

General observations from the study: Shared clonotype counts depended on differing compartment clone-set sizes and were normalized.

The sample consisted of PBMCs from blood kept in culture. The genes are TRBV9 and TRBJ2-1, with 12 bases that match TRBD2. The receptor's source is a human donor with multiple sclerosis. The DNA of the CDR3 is TGTGCCAGCAGCGGCTCCCGGACTAGCGGGACACCGAGCTCCTACAATGAGCAGTTCTTC. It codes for CASSGSRTSGTPSSYNEQFF.